This entry lists 8 T cell receptor beta chains sequenced from one sample in a study of multiple sclerosis patients with progressive multifocal leukoencephalopathy. The protocol was immunoSEQ multiplex PCR, while the TCRdb copy is restricted to in-frame clones and leaves out a portion. The sample yields about 32,000 clones, roughly 92% seen once. Time point noted: before natalizumab initiation. The specimen was PBMCs. These receptors came from a man aged 25-45 years with multiple sclerosis.

The chain carries TRBV5-4 and TRBJ2-1; 12 positions agree with TRBD2. This CDR3 has 17 amino acids. The V gene end was trimmed by 2 bases and the J gene end by 4 bases; junction bases not matched to a gene: 7. Per germline, CDR1 SGHNT and CDR2 YYREEE (reference sequence). The CDR3 here is CASSFPGLAGKYNEQFF. The DNA for the CDR3 is TGTGCCAGCAGCTTTCCGGGACTAGCGGGCAAATACAATGAGCAGTTCTTC.

The chain joins TRBV14 to TRBJ2-1; TRBD2 matches at 13 bases. V shed 8 bases and J 3 bases; nucleotides not matched to a gene: 4. Germline lookup yields CDR1 SGHDN and CDR2 FVKESK. The length of the CDR3 is 15 residues. The CDR3 reads CASPGLAGHYNEQFF. CDR3 in DNA: TGTGCCAGCCCGGGACTAGCGGGACACTACAATGAGCAGTTCTTC. Supplemented by reference TRBV14 and TRBJ2-1, the full variable domain reads EAGVTQFPSHSVIEKGQTVTLRCDPISGHDNLYWYRRVMGKEIKFLLHFVKESKQDESGMPNNRFLAERTGGTYSTLKVQPAELEDSGVYFCASPGLAGHYNEQFFGPGTRLTVL.

J is TRBJ2-7 and V is TRBV4-1; the D gene is possibly TRBD2 (5 bases). The CDR3 totals 19 residues. Trimming removed 4 bases at V and 6 bases at J, with 31 bases between. Germline loops: CDR1 MGHRA, CDR2 YSYEKL. This CDR3 is CASSLAPRERAYNPAEQYV. As DNA, the CDR3 is TGCGCCAGCAGCCTAGCCCCGAGGGAGAGGGCCTATAACCCCGCCGAGCAGTACGTC.

The table lists this clone with a count of one. This chain uses TRBV2 with TRBJ1-5; D not resolved. Trimming left V 3 bases short and J 0 bases short, with 9 bases between. Looked up from germline, CDR1 is SNHLY and CDR2 is FYNNEI. The CDR3 runs to 15 residues. The CDR3 region has the DNA TGTGCCAGCAGTGATCGGGGAATTAGCAATCAGCCCCAGCATTTT. Protein sequence: CASSDRGISNQPQHF. The full variable domain, completed using reference TRBV2 and TRBJ1-5, is EPEVTQTPSHQVTQMGQEVILRCVPISNHLYFYWYRQILGQKVEFLVSFYNNEISEKSEIFDDQFSVERPDGSNFTLKIRSTKLEDSAMYFCASSDRGISNQPQHFGDGTRLSIL.

The chain recombines TRBV4-1 with TRBJ1-2; TRBD1 is a possible D gene (5 bases). The V end was cut by 4 bases, the J end by 5 bases, with 14 bases between. Looked up from germline, CDR1 is MGHRA and CDR2 is YSYEKL. The CDR3 is made up of 14 amino acids. CDR3: CASSPEPGIYGYTF. For the CDR3, the DNA is TGCGCCAGCAGCCCCGAACCAGGGATTTATGGCTACACCTTC.

V is TRBV19 and J is TRBJ1-5; D not resolved. The CDR3 consists of 16 residues. Germline V gene lookup returns CDR1 LNHDA and CDR2 SQIVND (reference sequence). V was cut by 2 bases and J by 0 bases, with 11 bases left in between. The CDR3 sequence: CASSIPRRYSNQPQHF. The CDR3 DNA follows: TGTGCCAGTAGTATACCCAGGAGGTATAGCAATCAGCCCCAGCATTTT.

V gene TRBV7-2 combines with J gene TRBJ2-5, with 7 bases that match TRBD2. Germline CDR1 reads SGHTA; CDR2 reads FQGNSA. The length of the CDR3 is 15 residues. V shed 3 bases and J 6 bases; nucleotides not matched to a gene: 10. CDR3 DNA: TGTGCCAGCAGCTTGGAGGCTAGCGGATCCAAGACCCAGTACTTC. The encoded protein is CASSLEASGSKTQYF.

The genes are TRBV19 and TRBJ2-5; TRBD2 aligns across 8 bases. J gave up 2 bases and V 7 bases, and 15 bases lay outside the gene matches. The germline V gene has CDR1 LNHDA and CDR2 SQIVND (reference sequence). The CDR3 covers 17 residues. The CDR3: CASTPTPPAGDQETQYF. For the CDR3, the DNA is TGTGCCAGTACCCCCACCCCCCCAGCGGGAGATCAAGAGACCCAGTACTTC.